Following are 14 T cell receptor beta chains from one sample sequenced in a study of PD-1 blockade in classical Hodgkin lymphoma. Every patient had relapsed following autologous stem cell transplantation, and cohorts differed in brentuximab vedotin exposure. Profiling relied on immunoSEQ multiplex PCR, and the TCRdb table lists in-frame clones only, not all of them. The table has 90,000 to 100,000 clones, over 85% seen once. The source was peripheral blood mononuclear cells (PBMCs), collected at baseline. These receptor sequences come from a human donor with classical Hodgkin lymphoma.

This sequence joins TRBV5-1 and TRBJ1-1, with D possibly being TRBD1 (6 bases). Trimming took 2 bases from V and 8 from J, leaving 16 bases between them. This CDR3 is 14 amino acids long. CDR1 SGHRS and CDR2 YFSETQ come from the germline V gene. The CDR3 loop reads CASSLGQGKEEAFF. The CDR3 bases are TGCGCCAGCAGCTTAGGCCAGGGGAAAGAGGAAGCTTTCTTT.

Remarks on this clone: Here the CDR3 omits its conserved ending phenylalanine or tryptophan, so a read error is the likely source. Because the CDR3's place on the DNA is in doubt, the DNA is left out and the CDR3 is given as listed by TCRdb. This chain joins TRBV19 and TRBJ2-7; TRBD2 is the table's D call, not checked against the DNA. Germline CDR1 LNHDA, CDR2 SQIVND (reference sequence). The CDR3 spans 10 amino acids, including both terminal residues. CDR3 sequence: CASSIHGIPR.

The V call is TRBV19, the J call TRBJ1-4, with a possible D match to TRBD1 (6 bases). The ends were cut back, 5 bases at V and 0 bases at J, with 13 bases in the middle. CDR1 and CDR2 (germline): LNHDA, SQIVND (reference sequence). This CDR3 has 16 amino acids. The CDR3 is CASSPGGGATNEKLFF. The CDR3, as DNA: TGTGCCAGTAGTCCCGGAGGGGGGGCAACTAATGAAAAACTGTTTTTT.

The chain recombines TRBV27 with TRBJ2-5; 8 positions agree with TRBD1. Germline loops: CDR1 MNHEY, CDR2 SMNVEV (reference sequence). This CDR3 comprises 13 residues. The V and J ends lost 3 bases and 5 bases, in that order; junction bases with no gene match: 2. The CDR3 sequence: CASSFQGAETQYF. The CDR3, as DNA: TGTGCCAGCAGTTTTCAGGGGGCGGAGACCCAGTACTTC.

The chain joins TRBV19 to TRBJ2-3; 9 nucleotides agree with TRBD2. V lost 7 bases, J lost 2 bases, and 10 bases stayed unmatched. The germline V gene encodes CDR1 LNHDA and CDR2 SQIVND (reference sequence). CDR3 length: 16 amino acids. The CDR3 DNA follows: TGTGCCAGTAAAATCAGTGCGGGAGGGCCCACAGATACGCAGTATTTT. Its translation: CASKISAGGPTDTQYF.

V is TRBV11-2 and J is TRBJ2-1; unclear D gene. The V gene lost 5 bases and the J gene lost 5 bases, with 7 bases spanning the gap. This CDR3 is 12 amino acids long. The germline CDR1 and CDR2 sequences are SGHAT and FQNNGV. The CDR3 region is CASSLGHNEQFF. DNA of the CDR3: TGTGCCAGCAGCCTCGGACACAATGAGCAGTTCTTC.

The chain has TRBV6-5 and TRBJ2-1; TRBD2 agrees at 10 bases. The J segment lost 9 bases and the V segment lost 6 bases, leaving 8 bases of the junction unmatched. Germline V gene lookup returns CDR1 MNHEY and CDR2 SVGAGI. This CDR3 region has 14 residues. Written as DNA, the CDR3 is TGTGCCAGCAGCCAAGCGGGAGGGCCATCTGAGCAGTTCTTC. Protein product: CASSQAGGPSEQFF.

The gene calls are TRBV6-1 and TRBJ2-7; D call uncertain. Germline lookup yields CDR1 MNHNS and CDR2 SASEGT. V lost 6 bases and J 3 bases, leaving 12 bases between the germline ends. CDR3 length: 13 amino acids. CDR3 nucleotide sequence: TGTGCCAGCAGGATAAGCCAGAACTACGAGCAGTACTTC. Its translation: CASRISQNYEQYF.

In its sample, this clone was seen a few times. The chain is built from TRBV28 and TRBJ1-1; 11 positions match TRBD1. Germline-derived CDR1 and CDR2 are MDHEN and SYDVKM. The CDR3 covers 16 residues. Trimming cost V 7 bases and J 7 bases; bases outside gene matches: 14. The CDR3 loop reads CASTGGQGAYRIEAFF. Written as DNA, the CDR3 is TGTGCCAGCACCGGTGGACAGGGGGCATATAGGATTGAAGCTTTCTTT.

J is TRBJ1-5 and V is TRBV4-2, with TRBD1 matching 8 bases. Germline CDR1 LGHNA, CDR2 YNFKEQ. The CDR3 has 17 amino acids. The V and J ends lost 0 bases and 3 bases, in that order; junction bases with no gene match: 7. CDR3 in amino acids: CASSQELQGGINQPQHF. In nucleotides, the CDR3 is TGTGCCAGCAGCCAAGAACTACAGGGGGGCATCAATCAGCCCCAGCATTTT.

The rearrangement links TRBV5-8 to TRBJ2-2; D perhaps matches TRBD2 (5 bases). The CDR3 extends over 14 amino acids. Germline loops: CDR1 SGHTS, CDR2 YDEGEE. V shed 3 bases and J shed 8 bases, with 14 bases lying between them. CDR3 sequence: CASSSRRFDGELFF. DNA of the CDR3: TGTGCCAGCAGCTCCCGGAGGTTCGATGGGGAGCTGTTTTTT.

In nucleotides, the CDR3 is TGTGCCAGCAGTTCCTCCGGACAGGGTAACTATGGCTACACCTTC. As protein: CASSSSGQGNYGYTF. This rearrangement joins TRBV27 to TRBJ1-2, with 8 bases lining up with TRBD1. Unmatched junction bases numbered 5, after V lost 4 bases and J lost 1 base. This CDR3 contains 15 residues. Per germline, CDR1 MNHEY and CDR2 SMNVEV (reference sequence).

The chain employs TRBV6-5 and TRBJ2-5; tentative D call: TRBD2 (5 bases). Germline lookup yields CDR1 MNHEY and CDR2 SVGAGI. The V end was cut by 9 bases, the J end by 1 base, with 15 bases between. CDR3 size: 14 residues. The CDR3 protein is CASKRSTSQETQYF. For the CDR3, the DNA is TGTGCCAGTAAGCGGTCCACCTCCCAAGAGACCCAGTACTTC.

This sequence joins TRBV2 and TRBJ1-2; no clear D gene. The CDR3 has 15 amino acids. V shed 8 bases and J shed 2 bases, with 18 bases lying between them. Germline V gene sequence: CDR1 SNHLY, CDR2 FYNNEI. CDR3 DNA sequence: TGTGCCAGCTTCGGTCCAACGGACGGAAACTATGGCTACACCTTC. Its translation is CASFGPTDGNYGYTF.